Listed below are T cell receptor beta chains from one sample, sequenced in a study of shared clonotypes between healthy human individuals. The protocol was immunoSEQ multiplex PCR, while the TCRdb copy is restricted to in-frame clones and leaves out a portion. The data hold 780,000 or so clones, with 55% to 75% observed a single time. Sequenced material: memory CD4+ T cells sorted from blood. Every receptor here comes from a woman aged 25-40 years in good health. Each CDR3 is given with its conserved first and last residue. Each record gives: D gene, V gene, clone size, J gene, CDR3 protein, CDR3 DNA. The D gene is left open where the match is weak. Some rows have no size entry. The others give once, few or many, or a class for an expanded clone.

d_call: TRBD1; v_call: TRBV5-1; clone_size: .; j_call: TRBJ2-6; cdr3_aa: CASSLGQGIGVLTF; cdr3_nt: TGCGCCAGCAGCTTGGGACAGGGGATCGGCGTCCTGACTTTC
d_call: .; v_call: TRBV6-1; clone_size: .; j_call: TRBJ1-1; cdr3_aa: CAARVGGAGEAFF; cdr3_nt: TGTGCCGCCCGGGTGGGTGGGGCGGGTGAAGCTTTCTTT
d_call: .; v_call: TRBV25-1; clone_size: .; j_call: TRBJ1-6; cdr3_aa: CASSELEGGTDSPLHF; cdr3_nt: TGTGCCAGCAGTGAATTAGAAGGTGGCACCGATTCACCCCTCCACTTT
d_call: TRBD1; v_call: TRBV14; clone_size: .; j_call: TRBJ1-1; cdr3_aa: CASSRVNRGMDEAFF; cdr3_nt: TGTGCCAGCAGCCGGGTTAACAGGGGGATGGATGAAGCTTTCTTT
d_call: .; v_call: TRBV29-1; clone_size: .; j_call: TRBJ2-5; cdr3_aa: CSVAGRAGETQYF; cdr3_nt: TGCAGCGTCGCGGGCAGGGCGGGTGAGACCCAGTACTTC
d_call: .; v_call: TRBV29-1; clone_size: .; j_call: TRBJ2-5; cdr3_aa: CSVRRPQETQYF; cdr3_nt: TGCAGCGTTCGGAGGCCACAAGAGACCCAGTACTTC
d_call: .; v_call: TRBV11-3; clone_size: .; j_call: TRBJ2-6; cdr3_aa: CASSLGFGSGANVLTF; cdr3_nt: TGTGCCAGCAGCTTAGGGTTTGGCTCTGGGGCCAACGTCCTGACTTTC
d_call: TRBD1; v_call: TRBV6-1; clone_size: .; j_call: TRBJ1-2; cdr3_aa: CASTPGQGADGYTF; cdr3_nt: TGTGCCAGCACCCCGGGACAGGGTGCCGATGGCTACACCTTC
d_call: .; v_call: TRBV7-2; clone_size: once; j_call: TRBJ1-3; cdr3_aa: CASSLWGDSGNTIYF; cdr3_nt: TGTGCCAGCAGCTTATGGGGGGACTCTGGAAACACCATATATTTT
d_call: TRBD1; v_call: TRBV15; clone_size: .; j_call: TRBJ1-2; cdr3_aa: CATSGRRGLNYGYTF; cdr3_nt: TGTGCCACCAGCGGCCGCAGGGGGCTTAACTATGGCTACACCTTC
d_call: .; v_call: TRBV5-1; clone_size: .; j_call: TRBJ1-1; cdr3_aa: CASSRGTSEAFF; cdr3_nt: TGCGCCAGCAGCCGGGGGACGTCTGAAGCTTTCTTT
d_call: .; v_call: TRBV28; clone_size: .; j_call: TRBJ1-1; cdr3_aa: CASRAGDGYTEAFF; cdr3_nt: TGTGCCAGCAGAGCGGGGGACGGATACACTGAAGCTTTCTTT
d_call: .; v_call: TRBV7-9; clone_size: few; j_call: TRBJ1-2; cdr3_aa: CASSRGGRGQGYGYTF; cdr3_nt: TGTGCCAGCAGTCGTGGGGGCAGGGGCCAAGGCTATGGCTACACCTTC
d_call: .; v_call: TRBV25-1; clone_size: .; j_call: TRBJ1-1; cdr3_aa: CASSLQAGTGQNTEAFF; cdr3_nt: TGTGCCAGCAGTCTTCAAGCCGGGACCGGCCAGAACACTGAAGCTTTCTTT
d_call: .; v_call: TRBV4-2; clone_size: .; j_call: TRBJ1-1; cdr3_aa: CASSQDRANTEAFF; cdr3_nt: TGTGCCAGCAGCCAAGACAGGGCCAACACTGAAGCTTTCTTT
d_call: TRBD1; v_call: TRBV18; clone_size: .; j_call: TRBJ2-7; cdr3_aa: CASSPPGTGTEQYF; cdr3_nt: TGTGCCAGCTCACCACCCGGGACAGGGACCGAGCAGTACTTC
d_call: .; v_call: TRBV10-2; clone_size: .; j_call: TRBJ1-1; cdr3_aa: CASSPGTTEAFF; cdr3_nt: TGCGCCAGCAGTCCCGGGACAACTGAAGCTTTCTTT
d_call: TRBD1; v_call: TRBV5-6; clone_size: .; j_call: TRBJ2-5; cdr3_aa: CASSLGQGAYGQYF; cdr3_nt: TGTGCCAGCAGCTTGGGGCAGGGGGCGTACGGGCAGTACTTC
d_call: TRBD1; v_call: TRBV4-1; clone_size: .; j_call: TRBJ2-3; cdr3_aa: CASSQDTGGMADTQYF; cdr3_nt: TGCGCCAGCAGCCAAGACACAGGGGGCATGGCAGATACGCAGTATTTT
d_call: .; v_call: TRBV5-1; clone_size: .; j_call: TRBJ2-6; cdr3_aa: CASSRAGNGANVLTF; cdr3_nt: TGCGCCAGCAGCCGGGCGGGGAATGGGGCCAACGTCCTGACTTTC
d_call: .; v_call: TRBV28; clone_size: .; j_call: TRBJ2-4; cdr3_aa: CASSSPGVKNIQYF; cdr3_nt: TGTGCCAGCAGTTCCCCGGGGGTCAAAAACATTCAGTACTTC
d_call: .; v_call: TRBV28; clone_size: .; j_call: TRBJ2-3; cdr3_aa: CASSFRDTQYF; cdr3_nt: TGTGCCAGCAGTTTCAGGGATACGCAGTATTTT
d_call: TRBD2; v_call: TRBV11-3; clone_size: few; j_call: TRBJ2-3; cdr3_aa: CASSLGLAGVVRGTDTQYF; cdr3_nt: TGTGCCAGCAGCTTGGGACTAGCGGGAGTGGTTCGTGGCACAGATACGCAGTATTTT
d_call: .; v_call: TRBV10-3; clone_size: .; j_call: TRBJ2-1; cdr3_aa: CAISESWSYNEQFF; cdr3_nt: TGTGCCATCAGTGAGTCGTGGTCCTACAATGAGCAGTTCTTC